This TCR beta chain was captured in a study of blood T cell repertoires in COVID-19 (dated by TCRdb to the early 2020s). About the investigation overall: The collaborator samples originated in the United States, Italy and Spain and spanned the acute and convalescent phases of COVID-19. The prospective study material was composed of cDNA or gDNA derived from T cells, B-cell-depleted T cells, or PBMCs. The dataset comprised deeply sampled blood TCRbeta repertoires from subjects exposed to, actively infected with, or recovered from COVID-19. The repertoires were released in a freely available public database meant as a resource for research on the immune response to SARS-CoV-2. Samples were obtained from the ongoing ImmuneRACE study (first 160 participants) and from about 1,300 subjects provided by 6 global collaborators. The sample metadata nearly always contained a de-identified subject ID, COVID-19 status, age in years and sex. Where HLA class I and class II types were available, the types were taken from metadata supplied by the sample provider, not from assay-based typing.

V sheds 3 bases and J sheds 0 bases, leaving 12 bases between their ends. CDR1 and CDR2 were assigned from the germline V gene as MDHEN and SYDVKM. Inclusive of the bounding cysteine and phenylalanine, the CDR3 is 16 residues long. Only the CDR3 DNA stays, 48 bases, in frame from base 1. About this clone itself: No cognate antigen has been identified for it. Base qualities are missing; no much larger clone stands one base away.

Paper-wide results and their limitations: The amount of clinical and demographic metadata varied by source and participant and was provided uncurated.

Whole blood was collected in K2EDTA tubes by collaborating institutions according to the institutions' own protocols. For TCRbeta analysis, collaborators shipped samples as frozen whole blood, isolated PBMCs, or DNA extracted from either of those sample types. TCRbeta CDR3 regions were amplified from genomic DNA by means of the immunoSEQ Assay, a bias-controlled multiplex PCR. The paper's processing steps were these. The number of nucleated cells in each sample was estimated from the amplification of reference gene primers within the assay. To quantify the absolute abundance of each unique TCRbeta CDR3 rearrangement, sequence reads were collapsed and filtered. For each sample, productive Simpson clonality was calculated as the square root of Simpson's diversity index across productive rearrangements. Drawn from immuneACCESS, this table holds only the in-frame rearrangements with V and J called that TCRdb kept. Clones are partly lost; checked studies trace under half to an unresolved V gene and leave the rest unexplained. The V and J calls and clone size are taken from that table; D and trimming were inferred from the DNA. Present in this sample are 89,000 or so clones, about 95% of which were seen just once. Together, the top ten hold 4% to 5.5% of the sample.

The V gene is TRBV28 and the J gene is TRBJ2-1, with the D gene uncertain. The receptor comes from a human donor with active COVID-19. The donor label of this sample is uncertain. What was sequenced was peripheral blood. The CDR3 is CASSFPPPSSYNEQFF. Here is the DNA: TGTGCCAGCAGTTTTCCTCCCCCGAGCTCCTACAATGAGCAGTTCTTC.